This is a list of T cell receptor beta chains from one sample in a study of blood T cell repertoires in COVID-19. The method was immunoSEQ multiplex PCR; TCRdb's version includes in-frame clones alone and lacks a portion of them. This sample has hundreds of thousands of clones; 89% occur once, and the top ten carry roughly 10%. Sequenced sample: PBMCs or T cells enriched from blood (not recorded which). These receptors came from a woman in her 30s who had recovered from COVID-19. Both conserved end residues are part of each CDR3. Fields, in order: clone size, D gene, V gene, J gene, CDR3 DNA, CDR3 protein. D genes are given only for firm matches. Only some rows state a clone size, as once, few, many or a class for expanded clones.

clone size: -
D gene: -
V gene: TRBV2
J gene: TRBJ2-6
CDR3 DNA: TGTGCCAGCAGGGAGAAATCAGGGGCCAACGTCCTGACTTTC
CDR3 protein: CASREKSGANVLTF

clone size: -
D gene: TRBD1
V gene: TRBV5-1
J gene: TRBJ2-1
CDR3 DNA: TGCGCCAGCAGTGAGGGCTCCGGGACAGGGACAAACAATGAGCAGTTCTTC
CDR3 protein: CASSEGSGTGTNNEQFF

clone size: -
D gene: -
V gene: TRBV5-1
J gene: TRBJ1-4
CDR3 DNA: TGCGCCAGCAGCCCCTCGGACAGCCCAAATGAAAAACTGTTTTTT
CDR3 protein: CASSPSDSPNEKLFF

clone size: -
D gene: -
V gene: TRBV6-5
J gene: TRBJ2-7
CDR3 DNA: TGTGCCAGCAGTTACTCTAGTACAGGGTCCTACGAGCAGTACTTC
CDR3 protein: CASSYSSTGSYEQYF

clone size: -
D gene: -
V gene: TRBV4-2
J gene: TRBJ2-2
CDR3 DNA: TGTGCCAGCAGCCAAGATAGCTTGACTGTCCGGGAGCTGTTTTTT
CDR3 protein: CASSQDSLTVRELFF

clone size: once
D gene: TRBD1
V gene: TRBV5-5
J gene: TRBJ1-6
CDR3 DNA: TGTGCCAGCAGCCCCAGGGGGTTAGTTCTCTCCTATAATTCACCCCTCCACTTT
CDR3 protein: CASSPRGLVLSYNSPLHF

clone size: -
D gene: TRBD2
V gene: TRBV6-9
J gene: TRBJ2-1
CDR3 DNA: TGTGCCAGCAGCTTACCTCGGACTAGCGGGACCTACAATGAGCAGTTCTTC
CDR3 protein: CASSLPRTSGTYNEQFF

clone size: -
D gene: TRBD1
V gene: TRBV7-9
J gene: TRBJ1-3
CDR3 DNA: TGTGCCAGCAGCCCAGGGGGCTCCTCTGGAAACACCATATATTTT
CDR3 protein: CASSPGGSSGNTIYF

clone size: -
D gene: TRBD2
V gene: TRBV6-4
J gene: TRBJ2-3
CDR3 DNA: TGTGCCAGCAGTGACTCGTCGCCGGCTAGCGGGAAGACTAGCACAGATACGCAGTATTTT
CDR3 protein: CASSDSSPASGKTSTDTQYF

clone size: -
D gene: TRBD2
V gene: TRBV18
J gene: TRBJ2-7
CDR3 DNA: TGTGCCAGCGGAACGGGACTAGCTTCCTACGAGCAGTACTTC
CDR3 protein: CASGTGLASYEQYF

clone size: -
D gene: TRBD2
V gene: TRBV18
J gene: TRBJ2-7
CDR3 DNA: TGTGCCAGCTCACCAGGACTAGACGAGCAGTACTTC
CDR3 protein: CASSPGLDEQYF

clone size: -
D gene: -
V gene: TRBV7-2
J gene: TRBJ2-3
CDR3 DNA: TGTGCCAGCAGCTTATTCGGGGTGGGTAGCTCGGCAGATACGCAGTATTTT
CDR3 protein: CASSLFGVGSSADTQYF

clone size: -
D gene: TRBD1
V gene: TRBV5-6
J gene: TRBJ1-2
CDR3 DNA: TGTGCCAGCAGCTATACAGGGGCTCCTTTGGGGGACAGCTATGGCTACACCTTC
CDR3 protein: CASSYTGAPLGDSYGYTF

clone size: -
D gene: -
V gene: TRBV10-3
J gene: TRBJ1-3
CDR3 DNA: TGTGCCAGATCACAGGAAGACGGCACGAGCTCTGGAAACACCATATATTTT
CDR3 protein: CARSQEDGTSSGNTIYF

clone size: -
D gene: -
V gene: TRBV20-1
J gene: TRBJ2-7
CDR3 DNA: TGCAGTGCGGCGACAGACTACGAGCAGTACTTC
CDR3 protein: CSAATDYEQYF

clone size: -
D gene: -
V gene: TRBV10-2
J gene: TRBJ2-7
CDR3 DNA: TGCGCCAGCATCTTTTCGCGGGCAAATCTTTCCACCTACGAGCAGTACTTC
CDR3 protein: CASIFSRANLSTYEQYF

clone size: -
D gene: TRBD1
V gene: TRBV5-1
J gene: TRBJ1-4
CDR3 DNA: TGCGCCAGCAGCTTGGACGGGACAGGGACAGGAAAACTGTTTTTT
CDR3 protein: CASSLDGTGTGKLFF

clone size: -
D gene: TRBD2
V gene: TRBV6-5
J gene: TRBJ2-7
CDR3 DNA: TGTGCCAGCAGTTACGAGGGACTAGCGTCCAGCTACGAGCAGTACTTC
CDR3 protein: CASSYEGLASSYEQYF

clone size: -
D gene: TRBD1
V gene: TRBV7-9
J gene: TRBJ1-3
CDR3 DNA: TGTGCCAGCAGCCCAGACAGGGGGCCGGGAAACACCATATATTTT
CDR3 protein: CASSPDRGPGNTIYF

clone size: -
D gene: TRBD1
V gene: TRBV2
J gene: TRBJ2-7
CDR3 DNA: TGTGCCAGCAGGGAAACAGGGGTCGCAACCTACGAGCAGTACTTC
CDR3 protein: CASRETGVATYEQYF

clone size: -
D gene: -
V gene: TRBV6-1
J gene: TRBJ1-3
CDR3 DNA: TGTGCCAGCAGTGACATCGGCAGGGCCGGAAACACCATATATTTT
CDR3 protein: CASSDIGRAGNTIYF

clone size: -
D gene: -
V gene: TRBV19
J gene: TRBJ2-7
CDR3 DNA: TGTGCCAGTAGTATACCGGGTCCGGCGAGCGAGCAGTACTTC
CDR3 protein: CASSIPGPASEQYF

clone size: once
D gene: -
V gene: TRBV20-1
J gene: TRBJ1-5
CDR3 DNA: TGCAGTGCTAGTGTGCGTATCAATCAGCCCCAGCATTTT
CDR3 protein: CSASVRINQPQHF

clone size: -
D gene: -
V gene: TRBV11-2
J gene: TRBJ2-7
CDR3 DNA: TGTGCCAGCAGCTTACCCCATTGGGGCCCCCCCTACTTC
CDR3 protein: CASSLPHWGPPYF

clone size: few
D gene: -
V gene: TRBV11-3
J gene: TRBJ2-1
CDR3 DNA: TGTGCCAGCAGGGGAAAAGGGGATGAGCAGTTCTTC
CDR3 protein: CASRGKGDEQFF

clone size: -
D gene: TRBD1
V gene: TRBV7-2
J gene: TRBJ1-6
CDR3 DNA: TGTGCCAGCAGCCCCAGTCCGGGACAGGGGAATTCACCCCTCCACTTT
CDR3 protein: CASSPSPGQGNSPLHF

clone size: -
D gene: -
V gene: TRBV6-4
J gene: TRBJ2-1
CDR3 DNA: TGTGCCAGCAGTGTATCGGAGATCGGTGAGCAGTTCTTC
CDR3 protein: CASSVSEIGEQFF

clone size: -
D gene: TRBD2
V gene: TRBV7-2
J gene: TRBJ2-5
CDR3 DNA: TGTGCCAGCAGTTCGGCTAGCGGGAGGTACCAAGAGACCCAGTACTTC
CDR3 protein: CASSSASGRYQETQYF

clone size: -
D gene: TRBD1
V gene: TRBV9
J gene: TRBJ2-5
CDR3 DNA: TGTGCCAGCAGCGTGGGGACAGGGGGCGAGGAGACCCAGTACTTC
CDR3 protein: CASSVGTGGEETQYF

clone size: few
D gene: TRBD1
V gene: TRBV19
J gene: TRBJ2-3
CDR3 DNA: TGTGCCAGTAGTATGACAGGGGCACACACAGATACGCAGTATTTT
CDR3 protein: CASSMTGAHTDTQYF

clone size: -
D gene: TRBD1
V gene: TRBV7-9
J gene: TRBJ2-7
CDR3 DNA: TGTGCCAGCAGCCCGGGACAGGGGAGTACCTACGAGCAGTACTTC
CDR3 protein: CASSPGQGSTYEQYF

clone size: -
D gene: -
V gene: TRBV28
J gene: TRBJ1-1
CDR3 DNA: TGTGCCAGCGGGACTAGCACTGAAGCTTTCTTT
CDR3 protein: CASGTSTEAFF

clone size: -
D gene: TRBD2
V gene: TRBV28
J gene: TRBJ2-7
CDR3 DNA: TGTGCCAGCAGTTGGACTAGGGAGTCCTACGAGCAGTACTTC
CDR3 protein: CASSWTRESYEQYF

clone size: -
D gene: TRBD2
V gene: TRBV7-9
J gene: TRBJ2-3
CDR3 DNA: TGTGCCAGCAGCTTCCCACTAGCGGGAGTTGGTAGCACAGATACGCAGTATTTT
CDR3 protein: CASSFPLAGVGSTDTQYF

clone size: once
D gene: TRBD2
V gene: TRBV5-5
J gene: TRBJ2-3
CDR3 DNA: TGTGCCAGCACCATGGGGGAGGGCGCAGATACGCAGTATTTT
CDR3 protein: CASTMGEGADTQYF

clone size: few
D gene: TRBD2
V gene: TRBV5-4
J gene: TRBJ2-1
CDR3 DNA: TGTGCCAGCAGCCCCGGGAGGGGATACAATGAGCAGTTCTTC
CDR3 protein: CASSPGRGYNEQFF

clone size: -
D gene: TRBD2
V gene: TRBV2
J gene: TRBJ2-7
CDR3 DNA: TGTGCCAGCAGTGAAACGGCGGGAGAGTCCGAGCAGTACTTC
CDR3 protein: CASSETAGESEQYF

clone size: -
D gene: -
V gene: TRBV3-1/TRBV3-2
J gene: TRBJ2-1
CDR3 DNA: TGTGCCAGCAGCCTAGCCCCGACTTCCAATGAGCAGTTCTTC
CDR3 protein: CASSLAPTSNEQFF

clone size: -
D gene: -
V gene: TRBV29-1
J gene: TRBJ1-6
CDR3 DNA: TGCAGCGTGGGGGGGACAAACTCAGATTCACCCCTCCACTTT
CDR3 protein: CSVGGTNSDSPLHF

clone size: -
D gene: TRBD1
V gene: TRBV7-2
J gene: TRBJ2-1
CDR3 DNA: TGTGCCAGCAGCTTAGTGAGGACAGGGAACAATGAGCAGTTCTTC
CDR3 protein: CASSLVRTGNNEQFF

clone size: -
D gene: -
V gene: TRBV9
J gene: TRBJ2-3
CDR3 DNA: TGTGCCAGCAGCGTAAGCGATACGGCGACGCTCACAGATACGCAGTATTTT
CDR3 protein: CASSVSDTATLTDTQYF